The clone carrying this TCR beta chain was seen only a few times. Its target is not known. This sample is drawn from a study of blood T cells in healthy people across ages. Sample donors were healthy Caucasian individuals that came from Russia, aged roughly 6 to 95. A minimum of 7 million PBMCs was isolated per sample. Findings and limits, study-wide: The percentage of naive T cells correlated strongly with TCR beta diversity.

Alongside a J-beta primer mix, a sample-barcoded 5' primer served in a second PCR lasting roughly 6 to 11 cycles. At least 3 million CDR3-containing paired-end reads were obtained per sample. TCRdb independently ran MiXCR on the 5' RACE reads; one entry per CDR3 protein. Among some 800,000 distinct CDR3 sequences, 25% were seen once, and the ten largest hold under 4.5%. Germline V CDR1 and CDR2: ENHRY, SYGVKD. Trimming cost V 10 bases and J 1 base, with 8 bases left between them. The CDR3 is 12 amino acids. This sample also appeared in a second study, on T cells of mothers and their children.

Sequenced input: blood. V gene TRBV10-3 combines with J gene TRBJ1-3; D not certain. The receptor was isolated from a boy aged 5 to 17 in good health. The CDR3 region has the DNA TGTGCCACATTGGGTTCTGGAAACACCATATATTTT. Translated: CATLGSGNTIYF.